This passage covers 4 T cell receptor beta chains from one sample sequenced in a study of tumor-infiltrating lymphocytes in primary liver carcinoma. Total RNA (around 500 ng) served as template for TCR beta cDNA synthesis primed by a constant-region primer. For TCR beta, libraries were produced by three nested multiplex PCR rounds using slightly modified ARM-PCR. Forward primers for TRBV1-TRBV30 and a C-beta reverse primer served the first two PCR rounds, at roughly 10 cycles each. TCRdb reanalysed the multiplex PCR reads using MiXCR and keeps one entry per CDR3 protein. The sample lists 40,000 to 60,000 distinct CDR3 sequences; about 80% were seen once. RNA and DNA were co-extracted from roughly 20-30 mg of unsorted bulk tissue. The sequenced sample was liver tumor tissue from sampling region 3. The subset denotes: tumor region T3, left-lateral pole. The receptors were sampled from a man in his forties with primary liver carcinoma and hepatitis B virus infection.

A word on this clonotype: Because the CDR3 is missing its conserved closing phenylalanine or tryptophan, this is likely a read error. V is TRBV11-2 and J is TRBJ2-7; 10 bases fit TRBD1. J gave up 6 bases and V 8 bases, and 10 bases lay outside the gene matches. The CDR3 is made up of 14 amino acids. Germline CDR1 SGHAT, CDR2 FQNNGV. The CDR3 DNA follows: TGTGCCAGCGGCACCGGGACAGGGGCCTGCGAGCAGTACATC. It translates to CASGTGTGACEQYI.

Concerning this clonotype itself: Germline is not matched at one junction end, which may reflect a read error. V usage is TRBV28 and J usage is TRBJ2-4, with D tentatively TRBD2 (5 bases). The germline gives CDR1 MDHEN, CDR2 SYDVKM. This CDR3 has 15 amino acids. The CDR3 DNA is TGTGCCAGCAGTTCCCCTGAAGGGAGAAATGACATTCAATGCTTC. Translated, it gives CASSSPEGRNDIQCF.

Comment on this clonotype: A read error may account for a junction end that differs from germline. DNA for the CDR3: TGTGTCAGCGGAGGGCCAGGAGTTCTTACAAACACCGGGGAGCTGTTTTTT. This sequence encodes CVSGGPGVLTNTGELFF. This chain links TRBV11-2 with TRBJ2-2; weak D call: TRBD2 (6 bases). Looked up from germline, CDR1 is SGHAT and CDR2 is FQNNGV. The CDR3 covers 17 residues.

Comment on this clonotype: This may be a read error: a much more frequent sequence differs by one nucleotide. The V call is TRBV27, the J call TRBJ1-1, with D hard to call. CDR3 length: 14 amino acids. V was clipped by 2 bases and J by 6 bases, with 13 bases between them. Germline V gene sequence: CDR1 MNHEY, CDR2 SMNVEV (reference sequence). CDR3 in DNA: TGTGCCAGCAGTTTAAAAACGGGAAGCTCTGAAGCTTTCTTT. Translated, it gives CASSLKTGSSEAFF.